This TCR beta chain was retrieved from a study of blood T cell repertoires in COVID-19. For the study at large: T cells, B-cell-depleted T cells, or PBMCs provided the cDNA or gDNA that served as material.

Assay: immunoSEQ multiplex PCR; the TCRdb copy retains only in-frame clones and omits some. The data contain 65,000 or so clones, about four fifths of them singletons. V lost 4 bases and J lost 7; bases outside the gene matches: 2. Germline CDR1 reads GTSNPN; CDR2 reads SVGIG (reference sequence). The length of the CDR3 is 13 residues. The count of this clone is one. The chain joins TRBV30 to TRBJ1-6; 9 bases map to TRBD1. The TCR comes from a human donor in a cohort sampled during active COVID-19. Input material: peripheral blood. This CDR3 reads CAWTGTGNSPLHF. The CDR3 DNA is TGTGCCTGGACCGGGACAGGGAATTCACCCCTCCACTTT.